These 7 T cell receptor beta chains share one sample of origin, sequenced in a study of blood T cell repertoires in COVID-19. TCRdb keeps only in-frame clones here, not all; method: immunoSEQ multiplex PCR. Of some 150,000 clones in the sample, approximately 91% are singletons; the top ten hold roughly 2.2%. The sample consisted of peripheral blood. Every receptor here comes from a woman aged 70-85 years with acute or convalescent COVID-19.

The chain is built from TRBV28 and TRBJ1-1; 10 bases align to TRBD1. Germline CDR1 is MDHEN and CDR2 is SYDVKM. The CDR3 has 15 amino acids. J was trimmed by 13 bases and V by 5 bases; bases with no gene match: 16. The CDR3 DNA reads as TGTGCCAGCAGTCCGCGTCCCGGGACAGGGGCCGACGGTTTCTTT. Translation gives CASSPRPGTGADGFF.

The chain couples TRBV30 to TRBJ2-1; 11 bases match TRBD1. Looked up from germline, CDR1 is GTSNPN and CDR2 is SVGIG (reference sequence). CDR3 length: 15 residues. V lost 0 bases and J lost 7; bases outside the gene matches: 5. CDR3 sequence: CAWSVRGTGGNEQFF. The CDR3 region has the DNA TGTGCCTGGAGTGTACGGGGGACAGGGGGGAATGAGCAGTTCTTC.

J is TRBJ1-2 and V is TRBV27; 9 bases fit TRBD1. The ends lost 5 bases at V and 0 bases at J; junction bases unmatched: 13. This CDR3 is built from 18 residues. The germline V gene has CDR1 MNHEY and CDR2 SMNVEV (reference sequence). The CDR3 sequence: CASSELQGAHPTNYGYTF. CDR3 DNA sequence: TGTGCCAGCAGTGAACTACAGGGGGCTCACCCAACTAACTATGGCTACACCTTC.

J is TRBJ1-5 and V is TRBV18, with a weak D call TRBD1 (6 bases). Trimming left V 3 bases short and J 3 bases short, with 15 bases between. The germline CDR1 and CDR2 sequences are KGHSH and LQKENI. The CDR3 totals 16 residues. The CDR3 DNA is TGTGCCAGCTCACCTTCCGGGACAACCACCAATCAGCCCCAGCATTTT. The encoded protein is CASSPSGTTTNQPQHF.

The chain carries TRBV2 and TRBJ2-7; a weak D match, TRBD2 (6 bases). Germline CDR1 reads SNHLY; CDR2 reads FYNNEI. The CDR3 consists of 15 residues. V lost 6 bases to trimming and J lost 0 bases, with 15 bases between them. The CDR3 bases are TGTGCCAGCAGGTCGGGGGAACCTATCTCCTACGAGCAGTACGTC. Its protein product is CASRSGEPISYEQYV.

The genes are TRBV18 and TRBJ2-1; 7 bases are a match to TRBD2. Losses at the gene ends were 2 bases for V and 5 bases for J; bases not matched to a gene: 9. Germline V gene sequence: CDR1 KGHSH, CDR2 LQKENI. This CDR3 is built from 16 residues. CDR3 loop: CASSPRVLAVDNEQFF. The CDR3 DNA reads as TGTGCCAGCTCACCAAGGGTTCTAGCGGTGGACAATGAGCAGTTCTTC.

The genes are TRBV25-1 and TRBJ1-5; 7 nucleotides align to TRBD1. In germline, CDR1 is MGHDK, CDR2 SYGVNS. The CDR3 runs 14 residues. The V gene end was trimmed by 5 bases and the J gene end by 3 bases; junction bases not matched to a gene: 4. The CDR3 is CASSKQGTNQPQHF. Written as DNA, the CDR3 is TGTGCCAGCAGTAAACAGGGGACCAATCAGCCCCAGCATTTT.